Listed below are T cell receptor beta chains from one sample, sequenced in a study of blood T cell repertoires in COVID-19. Measured with immunoSEQ multiplex PCR; TCRdb has only the in-frame clones, and not every one. Of about 120,000 clones in the sample, around 91% were seen once. The sample consisted of peripheral blood. These receptors were taken from a woman aged 60-75 years with COVID-19, enrolled during active disease. Each CDR3 is given with its conserved first and last residue. A D gene is named only where the DNA matches it firmly. The listing skips clone size in some rows; elsewhere it reads once, few, many or a size class.

j_gene	v_gene	abundance	d_gene	CDR3aa	CDR3nt
TRBJ1-1	TRBV6-5	-	TRBD1	CASRLLRQGKTEAFF	TGTGCCAGCAGACTCCTCAGACAGGGGAAAACTGAAGCTTTCTTT
TRBJ2-7	TRBV10-3	few	TRBD1	CAIRTDRGSTYEQYF	TGTGCCATCAGAACCGACAGGGGGTCTACCTACGAGCAGTACTTC
TRBJ1-5	TRBV6-2/TRBV6-3	once	-	CASSYSRGGVDQPQHF	TGTGCCAGCAGTTACTCGCGGGGGGGGGTGGATCAGCCCCAGCATTTT
TRBJ1-2	TRBV2	-	TRBD1	CASSDGQGIAYGYTF	TGTGCCAGCAGTGACGGACAGGGAATCGCCTATGGCTACACCTTC
TRBJ1-6	TRBV5-4	-	-	CASSHDRSSYNSPLHF	TGTGCCAGCAGCCATGACAGGAGCTCCTATAATTCACCCCTCCACTTT
TRBJ1-3	TRBV5-1	-	-	CASSLGEDGNTIYF	TGCGCCAGCAGCTTGGGCGAAGATGGAAACACCATATATTTT
TRBJ2-7	TRBV3-1/TRBV3-2	-	-	CASSQEAQGIYEQYF	TGTGCCAGCAGCCAAGAGGCACAGGGAATTTACGAGCAGTACTTC
TRBJ2-7	TRBV2	-	-	CASSQDDPGAGYEQYF	TGTGCCAGCAGCCAAGACGATCCAGGGGCCGGCTACGAGCAGTACTTC
TRBJ2-6	TRBV9	-	-	CASSVAAQGFSGANVLTF	TGTGCCAGCAGCGTAGCGGCGCAGGGCTTCTCTGGGGCCAACGTCCTGACTTTC
TRBJ1-2	TRBV6-5	-	TRBD1	CASRPTGGYGYTF	TGTGCCAGCAGACCCACAGGGGGCTATGGCTACACCTTC
TRBJ1-1	TRBV18	-	-	CASSPRGVNTEAFF	TGTGCCAGCTCACCCCGGGGGGTGAACACTGAAGCTTTCTTT
TRBJ1-4	TRBV19	once	-	CASSLSLAENEKLFF	TGTGCCAGTAGTCTATCCTTGGCGGAGAATGAAAAACTGTTTTTT
TRBJ1-4	TRBV11-2	-	-	CASSLVRSTNEKLFF	TGTGCCAGCAGCTTAGTACGGTCAACTAATGAAAAACTGTTTTTT
TRBJ2-7	TRBV16	-	-	CASSQWYSRGTAYEQYF	TGTGCCAGCAGCCAATGGTATTCCCGGGGGACAGCCTACGAGCAGTACTTC
TRBJ2-3	TRBV18	-	TRBD1	CASSPFRTGTADTQYF	TGTGCCAGCTCACCATTTCGGACAGGGACCGCAGATACGCAGTATTTT
TRBJ2-3	TRBV6-4	-	TRBD2	CASRMTSGGTDTQYF	TGTGCCAGCAGGATGACTAGCGGGGGCACAGATACGCAGTATTTT
TRBJ2-7	TRBV2	once	-	CASLSPPYEQYF	TGTGCCAGCCTGTCCCCCCCCTACGAGCAGTACTTC
TRBJ2-6	TRBV7-6	-	TRBD1	CASSPWTGTGANVLTF	TGTGCCAGCAGCCCTTGGACAGGGACTGGGGCCAACGTCCTGACTTTC
TRBJ1-1	TRBV6-5	once	-	CASSLQGKDTEAFF	TGTGCCAGCAGTTTACAGGGTAAGGACACTGAAGCTTTCTTT
TRBJ1-1	TRBV24-1	-	-	CATSVQRTNTEAFF	TGTGCCACCAGTGTCCAAAGGACAAACACTGAAGCTTTCTTT
TRBJ2-5	TRBV4-1	-	TRBD1	CASSQGGTAYQETQYF	TGCGCCAGCAGCCAAGGGGGGACAGCGTACCAAGAGACCCAGTACTTC
TRBJ1-1	TRBV5-4	-	-	CASSGKGGNTEAFF	TGTGCCAGCAGCGGAAAAGGGGGGAACACTGAAGCTTTCTTT
TRBJ1-1	TRBV25-1	-	-	CASSETAILNTEAFF	TGTGCCAGCAGTGAAACTGCGATCCTAAACACTGAAGCTTTCTTT
TRBJ2-3	TRBV7-6	-	TRBD1	CASSPTGSTDTQYF	TGTGCCAGCAGCCCGACAGGGAGCACAGATACGCAGTATTTT
TRBJ2-3	TRBV19	-	-	CASRGTSGRDTQYF	TGTGCCAGTAGGGGGACATCGGGCCGGGATACGCAGTATTTT
TRBJ2-7	TRBV11-2	-	-	CASSIAQGVGEEYF	TGTGCCAGCAGCATAGCACAGGGCGTGGGGGAAGAGTACTTC
TRBJ2-3	TRBV18	-	-	CASSPFDRTDTQYF	TGTGCCAGCTCACCATTTGACAGGACAGATACGCAGTATTTT
TRBJ2-7	TRBV7-3	-	-	CASSSTGYEQYF	TGTGCCAGCAGCTCCACAGGGTACGAGCAGTACTTC
TRBJ2-1	TRBV11-2	-	TRBD2	CASMDTGAGGFHNEQFF	TGTGCCAGCATGGATACTGGTGCGGGGGGGTTTCACAATGAGCAGTTCTTC
TRBJ1-6	TRBV19	-	-	CASSIPSAVRGNSPLHF	TGTGCCAGTAGTATCCCGTCGGCGGTGCGGGGAAATTCACCCCTCCACTTT
TRBJ2-1	TRBV12-3/TRBV12-4	-	TRBD1	CASIIQGEAEQFF	TGTGCCAGCATAATACAGGGGGAAGCTGAGCAGTTCTTC
TRBJ2-2	TRBV6-5	-	-	CASSPTENTGELFF	TGTGCCAGCAGTCCGACAGAGAACACCGGGGAGCTGTTTTTT
TRBJ2-7	TRBV7-9	-	-	CASSKLGGVYEQYF	TGTGCCAGCAGCAAGCTCGGGGGAGTCTACGAGCAGTACTTC
TRBJ2-5	TRBV5-1	-	TRBD1	CASSNAGTGQETQYF	TGCGCCAGCAGCAACGCCGGGACAGGGCAAGAGACCCAGTACTTC
TRBJ1-1	TRBV4-3	-	TRBD1	CASSQFPTGARGGNTEAFF	TGCGCCAGCAGCCAATTCCCCACAGGGGCCCGGGGAGGGAACACTGAAGCTTTCTTT
TRBJ2-5	TRBV6-1	-	-	CASSESQGREETQYF	TGTGCCAGCAGTGAATCCCAGGGGCGTGAAGAGACCCAGTACTTC
TRBJ2-2	TRBV5-1	-	-	CASSNTVTHTGELFF	TGCGCCAGCAGCAATACAGTCACCCATACCGGGGAGCTGTTTTTT
TRBJ2-3	TRBV3-1/TRBV3-2	-	TRBD2	CASSQDFGRGGATDTQYF	TGTGCCAGCAGCCAAGATTTTGGACGGGGGGGCGCCACAGATACGCAGTATTTT
TRBJ1-6	TRBV10-3	-	-	CAISGQASSYNSPLHF	TGTGCCATCAGTGGGCAGGCGAGCTCCTATAATTCACCCCTCCACTTT
TRBJ1-2	TRBV3-1/TRBV3-2	-	-	CASSSDSWGYTF	TGTGCCAGCAGCTCAGATTCGTGGGGCTACACCTTC
TRBJ1-1	TRBV27	few	-	CASTSKREGPWTEAFF	TGTGCCAGCACCTCAAAGAGGGAGGGACCATGGACAGAAGCTTTCTTT
TRBJ1-1	TRBV6-5	few	-	CASGGYRAWAFF	TGTGCCAGCGGAGGATACAGGGCCTGGGCTTTCTTT
TRBJ2-5	TRBV5-5	-	TRBD2	CASSLLRGTREGETQYF	TGTGCCAGCAGCTTGCTTCGTGGGACACGGGAGGGAGAGACCCAGTACTTC
TRBJ1-1	TRBV9	-	-	CASSVQGHTEAFF	TGTGCCAGCAGCGTCCAGGGTCACACTGAAGCTTTCTTT
TRBJ1-2	TRBV18	once	TRBD1	CASSPTGGEGYGYTF	TGTGCCAGCTCACCAACAGGGGGCGAAGGCTATGGCTACACCTTC
TRBJ1-3	TRBV10-3	-	-	CAISTDSGNTIYF	TGTGCCATCAGTACAGACTCTGGAAACACCATATATTTT
TRBJ2-1	TRBV6-5	-	-	CASRRKAVGEQFF	TGTGCCAGCAGGAGAAAAGCGGTAGGTGAGCAGTTCTTC
TRBJ2-7	TRBV5-4	-	TRBD1	CASSPTQGASYEQYF	TGTGCCAGCAGCCCCACTCAGGGGGCGTCCTACGAGCAGTACTTC
TRBJ2-7	TRBV4-3	-	TRBD1	CASSPGTGNYEQYF	TGCGCCAGCAGCCCAGGGACAGGGAACTACGAGCAGTACTTC
TRBJ1-1	TRBV7-9	-	-	CASSLAQRNTEAFF	TGTGCCAGCAGCTTAGCACAGAGGAACACTGAAGCTTTCTTT
TRBJ2-3	TRBV9	-	TRBD2	CASSPRTRLSDTQYF	TGTGCCAGCAGCCCCCGGACTAGGTTGTCAGATACGCAGTATTTT
TRBJ1-6	TRBV3-1/TRBV3-2	-	-	CASSQDRRWGSSYNSPLHF	TGTGCCAGCAGCCAAGATCGTCGTTGGGGCAGCTCCTATAATTCACCCCTCCACTTT
TRBJ2-1	TRBV19	-	TRBD2	CASSILAGGLNEQFF	TGTGCCAGTAGTATCTTGGCGGGGGGGCTCAATGAGCAGTTCTTC
TRBJ2-1	TRBV29-1	-	TRBD2	CSVKWTSGGISYNEQFF	TGCAGCGTTAAATGGACTAGCGGGGGAATCTCCTACAATGAGCAGTTCTTC